The 20 T cell receptor beta chains below come from one sample, sequenced in a study of brain T cells in children with intractable seizures. TCRdb keeps only in-frame clones here, not all; method: immunoSEQ multiplex PCR. Here the sample spans approximately 330,000 clones, 93% being singletons. The time point here: blood from clinic visit 5 months post-surgery; TSC patient then seizure free. This material consisted of peripheral blood, taken 4 to 5 months after surgery. These receptors were taken from a boy under three years old with tuberous sclerosis and intractable seizures.

The chain couples TRBV19 to TRBJ1-1, with TRBD1 as a possible D gene (5 bases). The CDR3 spans 15 residues. Trimming took 3 bases from V and 1 from J, leaving 12 bases between them. Germline V gene sequence: CDR1 LNHDA, CDR2 SQIVND (reference sequence). CDR3 residues: CASSIRGRPNTEAFF. As DNA, the CDR3 is TGTGCCAGTAGTATTCGGGGCAGACCGAACACTGAAGCTTTCTTT.

The V call is TRBV21-1, the J call TRBJ1-2. TRBV21-1 is described as a pseudogene. CDR3 length: 14 residues. CDR3 sequence (DNA): TGTGCCAGCAGCAACGCGGCGGTTTCCTATGGCTACACCTTC. Amino acids: CASSNAAVSYGYTF.

This clone came up a few times. This chain links TRBV27 with TRBJ2-1, with 9 nucleotides matching TRBD1. This CDR3 region has 15 residues. Germline V gene sequence: CDR1 MNHEY, CDR2 SMNVEV (reference sequence). Trimming cost V 5 bases and J 7 bases; bases outside gene matches: 9. This CDR3 is CASSHGTGMGNEQFF. The DNA of the CDR3 is TGTGCCAGCAGTCACGGGACAGGGATGGGGAATGAGCAGTTCTTC.

This chain connects TRBV12-3 or TRBV12-4 to TRBJ1-4, with a tentative D call TRBD1 (6 bases). The V gene lost 1 base and the J gene lost 15 bases, with 9 bases spanning the gap. The CDR3 contains 11 residues. CDR3: CASSLGGPMFF. CDR3 coding DNA: TGTGCCAGCAGTTTAGGGGGGCCGATGTTTTTT.

The rearrangement links TRBV27 to TRBJ2-2; 8 positions match TRBD2. The trim removed 1 base at V and 4 bases at J, leaving 5 bases unmatched. Germline V gene lookup returns CDR1 MNHEY and CDR2 SMNVEV (reference sequence). CDR3 size: 16 residues. The CDR3 reads CASSLFGGAATGELFF. The CDR3 DNA reads as TGTGCCAGCAGTTTATTCGGGGGGGCCGCCACCGGGGAGCTGTTTTTT.

This rearrangement joins TRBV6-5 to TRBJ1-1; D unclear. This CDR3 has 16 amino acids. Trimming removed 0 bases from V and 1 base from J, with 12 bases in between. Germline V CDR1 and CDR2: MNHEY, SVGAGI. The CDR3, as DNA: TGTGCCAGCAGTTACTCGTCCACCAACCCGAACACTGAAGCTTTCTTT. It specifies CASSYSSTNPNTEAFF.

The chain employs TRBV19 and TRBJ1-1; 7 bases line up with TRBD1. In germline, CDR1 is LNHDA, CDR2 SQIVND (reference sequence). J was trimmed by 0 bases and V by 3 bases; bases with no gene match: 7. This CDR3 region has 16 residues. In nucleotides, the CDR3 is TGTGCCAGTAGTATGGGAACAGGGGACATGAACACTGAAGCTTTCTTT. This sequence encodes CASSMGTGDMNTEAFF.

The chain links TRBV5-4 to TRBJ2-1, with 11 nucleotides matching TRBD2. V trimming: 1 base; J trimming: 8 bases; junction bases outside the gene matches: 5. This CDR3 is 15 amino acids long. Germline CDR1 reads SGHNT; CDR2 reads YYREEE (reference sequence). For the CDR3, the DNA is TGTGCCAGCAGCTTGACTAGCGGGAGACTAGATGAGCAGTTCTTC. Amino acid sequence: CASSLTSGRLDEQFF.

The gene calls are TRBV7-6 and TRBJ1-2, with D perhaps TRBD1 (6 bases). The CDR3 has 14 amino acids. Trimming cost V 1 base and J 5 bases, with 11 bases left between them. Looked up from germline, CDR1 is SGHVS and CDR2 is FNYEAQ. The CDR3 coding sequence is TGTGCCAGCAGCTTAGGGGGGCCAGAGTATGGCTACACCTTC. Translation: CASSLGGPEYGYTF.

V usage is TRBV13 and J usage is TRBJ1-2, with no clear D. V dropped 0 bases and J dropped 4 bases, with 12 bases sitting between them. CDR1 is PRHDT, CDR2 FYEKMQ, per germline (reference sequence). CDR3 length equals 15 residues. The CDR3 protein is CASSLGRSEGYGYTF. The CDR3 DNA follows: TGTGCCAGCAGCTTAGGCCGAAGCGAGGGCTATGGCTACACCTTC. Filled out from reference TRBV13 and TRBJ1-2, the complete variable domain reads AAGVIQSPRHLIKEKRETATLKCYPIPRHDTVYWYQQGPGQDPQFLISFYEKMQSDKGSIPDRFSAQQFSDYHSELNMSSLELGDSALYFCASSLGRSEGYGYTFGSGTRLTVV.

The chain combines TRBV11-1 with TRBJ2-6; D not certain. This CDR3 has 15 residues. Germline V gene lookup returns CDR1 SGHAT and CDR2 FQDESV (reference sequence). V was shortened by 0 bases and J by 2 bases, with 5 bases between the two germline ends. The CDR3 nucleotides are TGTGCCAGCAGCTTAGCCGGCGCTGGGGCCAACGTCCTGACTTTC. This codes for CASSLAGAGANVLTF. The whole variable domain, remainder taken from reference TRBV11-1 and TRBJ2-6, is EAEVAQSPRYKITEKSQAVAFWCDPISGHATLYWYRQILGQGPELLVQFQDESVVDDSQLPKDRFSAERLKGVDSTLKIQPAELGDSAMYLCASSLAGAGANVLTFGAGSRLTVL.

The chain carries TRBV19 and TRBJ2-7; TRBD1 or TRBD2 may be the D gene (5 bases each). Germline V CDR1 and CDR2: LNHDA, SQIVND (reference sequence). The V and J ends lost 3 bases and 4 bases respectively, with 13 bases between them. The CDR3 is 14 residues long. The CDR3 sequence is CASSIGSGGYEQYF. Written as DNA, the CDR3 is TGTGCCAGTAGTATCGGAAGTGGGGGATACGAGCAGTACTTC.

In this sample, this clone turned up once. The V gene is TRBV4-1, the J gene TRBJ2-3; 13 bases fit TRBD2. This CDR3 is built from 18 residues. Germline V gene sequence: CDR1 MGHRA, CDR2 YSYEKL. Germline trimming cut 2 bases from V and 5 bases from J; bases unmatched to any gene: 10. For the CDR3, the DNA is TGCGCCAGCAGCCAACTAGAACTAGCGGGGGGGATCGAAGATACGCAGTATTTT. Its protein is CASSQLELAGGIEDTQYF.

V and J are TRBV30 and TRBJ1-2, with TRBD1 matching over 7 bases. Germline assignment: CDR1 GTSNPN and CDR2 SVGIG (reference sequence). The ends lost 7 bases at V and 2 bases at J; junction bases unmatched: 7. The CDR3 has 13 amino acids. The CDR3: CASTTGNNYGYTF. Written as DNA, the CDR3 is TGTGCCTCGACGACAGGGAACAACTATGGCTACACCTTC.

The chain couples TRBV6-5 to TRBJ2-7; 8 bases map to TRBD1. The CDR3 runs 15 residues. CDR1 is MNHEY and CDR2 is SVGAGI in the germline V gene. After removal of 0 bases from V and 5 bases from J, the junction contained 6 bases not matched to a gene. CDR3 amino acids: CASSYSNRGSHEQYF. The CDR3 DNA follows: TGTGCCAGCAGTTACTCGAACAGGGGGTCGCACGAGCAGTACTTC.

The chain employs TRBV10-1 and TRBJ1-1; maybe TRBD1 (6 bases). The germline gives CDR1 WNHNN, CDR2 SYGVQD (reference sequence). V was shortened by 6 bases and J by 4 bases, with 12 bases between the two germline ends. The CDR3 has 13 amino acids. The CDR3 spells CASSSTGSTEAFF. The CDR3 nucleotides read TGCGCCAGCAGCTCCACAGGGTCCACTGAAGCTTTCTTT.

Remarks on this clone: Additional DNA sequences in this sample encode the identical CDR3. V usage is TRBV12-3 or TRBV12-4 and J usage is TRBJ2-5, with D perhaps matching TRBD1 or TRBD2 (5 bases each). V dropped 1 base and J dropped 3 bases, with 6 bases sitting between them. This CDR3 contains 13 residues. The CDR3 loop is CASSLVGEETQYF. The CDR3 DNA is TGTGCCAGCAGTTTAGTGGGGGAAGAGACCCAGTACTTC.

The chain is built from TRBV24-1 and TRBJ1-1; unclear D gene. Germline CDR1 KGHDR, CDR2 SFDVKD. This CDR3 comprises 14 residues. V gave up 11 bases and J gave up 1 base, with 16 bases separating them. The CDR3 region has the DNA TGTGCCATTCGACGTGGGTGGGCGAACACTGAAGCTTTCTTT. Residues: CAIRRGWANTEAFF.

This clone came up once. The genes are TRBV24-1 and TRBJ2-7, with D uncertain. The CDR3 runs to 12 residues. CDR1 is KGHDR and CDR2 is SFDVKD in the germline V gene. Trimming shortened V by 3 bases and J by 6 bases, and 8 bases separated the two germline ends. CDR3 residues: CATSDPRGEQYF. The CDR3 nucleotides read TGTGCCACCAGTGATCCCCGCGGCGAGCAGTACTTC.

The chain employs TRBV5-1 and TRBJ2-6, with D unclear. This CDR3 spans 14 amino acids. Per germline, CDR1 SGHRS and CDR2 YFSETQ. The V gene lost 0 bases and the J gene lost 0 bases, with 1 base spanning the gap. The CDR3 DNA sequence: TGCGCCAGCAGCTTGGACTCTGGGGCCAACGTCCTGACTTTC. Translating gives CASSLDSGANVLTF.